This is a list of T cell receptor beta chains from one sample in a study of regulatory T cells in long-lasting Graves disease. TCRdb reprocessed the multiplex PCR reads with MiXCR, giving one entry per CDR3 protein. The sample lists 450,000 to 600,000 distinct CDR3 sequences, roughly 14% seen once, with roughly 9.7% in the top ten. A further study also used this sample, focusing on T cells in Graves' hyperthyroidism and ophthalmopathy.

Source: peripheral blood mononuclear cells (PBMCs), taken at new diagnosis, from a patient treated with antithyroid drugs. These receptor sequences come from a young man with Graves disease. CDR3s include the opening cysteine and the closing phenylalanine or tryptophan. Fields, in order: J gene, V gene, D gene, clone size, CDR3 protein, CDR3 DNA. A D gene is named only where the DNA matches it firmly. Not all rows give a size; the values are once, few, many and, for expanded clones, a class.

>TRBJ2-1|TRBV20-1|TRBD2|few
CSVRLAGPNEQFF
TGCAGTGTCCGGCTAGCGGGACCCAATGAGCAGTTCTTC
>TRBJ1-1|TRBV5-4|-|-
CASSLAGLLNTEAFF
TGTGCCAGCAGCTTGGCAGGGCTCCTGAACACTGAAGCTTTCTTT
>TRBJ2-5|TRBV9|-|once
CASSTIYQETQYF
TGTGCCAGCAGCACCATCTACCAAGAGACCCAGTACTTC
>TRBJ1-6|TRBV20-1|-|many
CSADRGRGSPLHF
TGCAGTGCCGATCGGGGCAGGGGCTCACCCCTCCACTTT
>TRBJ2-2|TRBV28|-|many
CASSLRGSAGELFF
TGTGCCAGCAGTTTACGTGGATCCGCCGGGGAGCTGTTTTTT
>TRBJ1-5|TRBV6-1|-|few
CASRRGGYSNQPQHF
TGTGCCAGCAGGAGGGGGGGGTATAGCAATCAGCCCCAGCATTTT
>TRBJ2-3|TRBV7-2|TRBD2|few
CASSLVPPLAGVDTQYF
TGTGCCAGCAGCTTAGTACCGCCACTAGCGGGAGTGGATACGCAGTATTTT
>TRBJ1-2|TRBV2|-|many
CASSERSRQSYTF
TGTGCCAGCAGTGAACGGTCGCGGCAAAGCTACACCTTC
>TRBJ2-3|TRBV27|-|many
CASSYTGYWSADTQYF
TGTGCCAGCAGTTACACAGGGTATTGGTCAGCAGATACGCAGTATTTT
>TRBJ2-3|TRBV10-3|-|-
CASHKESTDTQYF
TGTGCCTCCCATAAGGAATCCACAGATACGCAGTATTTT
>TRBJ2-3|TRBV5-1|-|-
CASSFDETVQYF
TGCGCCAGCAGCTTCGATGAAACCGTGCAGTATTTT
>TRBJ2-1|TRBV12-3/TRBV12-4|-|many
CASRADFYNEQFF
TGTGCCAGCAGGGCCGACTTCTACAATGAGCAGTTCTTC
>TRBJ1-2|TRBV7-9|TRBD1|few
CASSTDRGRFGYTF
TGTGCCAGCAGCACGGACAGGGGGCGGTTTGGCTACACCTTC
>TRBJ1-2|TRBV9|-|few
CASSFSGLGDFHYGYTF
TGTGCCAGCAGCTTCTCGGGGTTGGGCGATTTTCACTATGGCTACACCTTC
>TRBJ1-3|TRBV7-9|-|-
CASIPSPGVSGNTIYF
TGTGCCAGCATCCCCTCTCCGGGGGTCTCTGGAAACACCATATATTTT
>TRBJ1-2|TRBV5-1|-|-
CASSLDAEGNGYTF
TGCGCCAGCAGCCTGGACGCGGAGGGAAATGGCTACACCTTC
>TRBJ2-7|TRBV12-3/TRBV12-4|TRBD1|many
CASRPAGQGPSLQYF
TGTGCCAGCAGACCCGCGGGACAGGGACCCTCTCTGCAGTACTTC
>TRBJ2-2|TRBV20-1|-|-
CSASYLRELFF
TGCAGTGCTAGCTATCTCCGGGAGCTGTTTTTT
>TRBJ1-5|TRBV10-3|TRBD1|many
CAISGGQGSRSNQPQHF
TGTGCCATCAGTGGTGGACAGGGGAGTAGGAGCAATCAGCCCCAGCATTTT
>TRBJ2-7|TRBV29-1|-|few
CSVDKNRVQYF
TGCAGCGTTGATAAGAACAGGGTACAGTACTTC
>TRBJ1-3|TRBV7-2|-|-
CASSFDKVAGNTIYF
TGTGCCAGCAGCTTTGACAAGGTTGCTGGAAACACCATATATTTT
>TRBJ2-3|TRBV27|TRBD1|-
CASSRTGGTDTRYF
TGTGCCAGCAGTAGGACAGGGGGCACAGATACGCGGTATTTT
>TRBJ2-1|TRBV18|TRBD2|-
CASSRRRDGGYNEQFF
TGTGCCAGCTCTCGGCGGCGGGACGGGGGGTACAATGAGCAGTTCTTC
>TRBJ2-7|TRBV29-1|-|many
CSVVKGAYEQYF
TGCAGCGTTGTCAAGGGAGCCTACGAGCAGTACTTC
>TRBJ1-6|TRBV5-6|-|-
CASSFSVANNSPLHF
TGTGCCAGCAGCTTTTCGGTGGCGAACAATTCACCCCTCCACTTT
>TRBJ1-2|TRBV20-1|TRBD1|few
CSARDRTGVGYTF
TGCAGTGCTAGAGACAGGACAGGGGTTGGCTACACCTTC
>TRBJ1-3|TRBV20-1|TRBD1|-
CSARSTGPGNTIYF
TGCAGTGCTAGATCGACAGGGCCCGGAAACACCATATATTTT
>TRBJ2-7|TRBV27|TRBD2|many
CASSLVPYSGGGLEQYF
TGTGCCAGCAGTTTAGTACCCTATAGCGGGGGAGGCCTGGAGCAGTACTTC
>TRBJ2-1|TRBV5-1|-|many
CASSLVGRTIDEQFF
TGCGCCAGCAGCTTGGTGGGCCGGACTATCGATGAGCAGTTCTTC
>TRBJ1-4|TRBV20-1|TRBD1|few
CSARKGQGGEKLFF
TGCAGTGCTAGAAAGGGACAGGGGGGAGAAAAACTGTTTTTT
>TRBJ2-5|TRBV24-1|-|few
CATSPSGPLGETQYF
TGTGCCACCAGTCCTTCGGGGCCCCTAGGGGAGACCCAGTACTTC
>TRBJ1-2|TRBV29-1|-|-
CSVDLPLDRGYGYTF
TGCAGCGTTGATCTCCCCCTAGATCGGGGCTATGGCTACACCTTC
>TRBJ2-6|TRBV3-1|TRBD1|-
CASSQPDRAGANVLTF
TGTGCCAGCAGCCAGCCGGACAGGGCTGGGGCCAACGTCCTGACTTTC
>TRBJ2-7|TRBV18|-|-
CASSPEPPGALNAQYF
TGTGCCAGCTCACCGGAACCCCCAGGGGCGCTAAACGCGCAGTACTTC
>TRBJ2-1|TRBV24-1|-|many
CATSEPTGLPYNEQFF
TGTGCCACCAGTGAGCCCACGGGACTTCCTTACAATGAGCAGTTCTTC
>TRBJ2-7|TRBV2|-|few
CASEEYFYEQYF
TGTGCCAGCGAAGAGTACTTCTACGAGCAGTACTTC
>TRBJ2-5|TRBV12-5|-|-
CASGFQGYQETQYF
TGTGCTAGTGGTTTCCAGGGCTACCAAGAGACCCAGTACTTC
>TRBJ1-1|TRBV6-5|TRBD1|many
CASSYPGGGNTEAFF
TGTGCCAGCAGTTACCCAGGGGGAGGGAACACTGAAGCTTTCTTT
>TRBJ2-1|TRBV7-7|TRBD2|-
CASSSTAGEVAYNEQFF
TGTGCCAGCAGCTCGACGGCGGGAGAGGTAGCCTACAATGAGCAGTTCTTC
>TRBJ2-5|TRBV12-3/TRBV12-4|-|many
CASSFTVGGLTQYF
TGTGCCAGCAGTTTTACAGTCGGCGGCTTGACCCAGTACTTC